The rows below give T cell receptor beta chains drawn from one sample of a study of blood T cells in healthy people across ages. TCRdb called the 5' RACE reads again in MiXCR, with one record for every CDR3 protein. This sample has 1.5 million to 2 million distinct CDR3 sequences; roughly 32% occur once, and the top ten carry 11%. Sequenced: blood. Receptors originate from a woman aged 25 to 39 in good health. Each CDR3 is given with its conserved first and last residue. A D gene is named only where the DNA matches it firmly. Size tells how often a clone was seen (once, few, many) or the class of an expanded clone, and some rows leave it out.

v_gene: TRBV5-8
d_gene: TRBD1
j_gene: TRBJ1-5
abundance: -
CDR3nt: TGTGCCAGCAGCACCCTTTTGTGGGGACAGTTCAAAGCCCAGCATTTT
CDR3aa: CASSTLLWGQFKAQHF

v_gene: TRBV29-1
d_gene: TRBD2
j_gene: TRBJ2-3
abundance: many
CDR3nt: TGCAGCGTGGGGGGACTAGTGACAGATACGCAGTATTTT
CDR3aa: CSVGGLVTDTQYF

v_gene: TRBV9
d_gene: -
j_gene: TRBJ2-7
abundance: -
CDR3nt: TGTGCCAGCAGCGCCCTTGTTGAGGGAGGAGTCGACGAGCAGTACTTC
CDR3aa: CASSALVEGGVDEQYF

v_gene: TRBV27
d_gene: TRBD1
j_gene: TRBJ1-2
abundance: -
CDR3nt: TGTGCCTGCAGTACAATCATGACAGGGGCTAGTGGCTACACCTTC
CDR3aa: CACSTIMTGASGYTF

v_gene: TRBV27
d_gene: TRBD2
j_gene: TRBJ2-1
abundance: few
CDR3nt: TGTGCCAAAACGGGACTAGCGGGAGGGCCAGCTTTGGGAGGTGAGCAGTTCTTT
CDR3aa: CAKTGLAGGPALGGEQFF

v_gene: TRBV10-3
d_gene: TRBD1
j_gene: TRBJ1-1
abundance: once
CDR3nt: TGTGCCATCAGGGACAGGGGGCCGAACACTGAAGATTTCTTT
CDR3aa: CAIRDRGPNTEDFF

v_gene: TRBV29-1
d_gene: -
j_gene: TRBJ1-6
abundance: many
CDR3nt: TGCAGCGCCAAGTCAGGACAACGAGGATCACCCCTCCACTTT
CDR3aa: CSAKSGQRGSPLHF

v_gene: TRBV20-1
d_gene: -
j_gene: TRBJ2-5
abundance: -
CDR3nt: TGCAGTGTGGTCGCCGGGACTCTCTGTCCAGAGCAGTACTTC
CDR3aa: CSVVAGTLCPEQYF

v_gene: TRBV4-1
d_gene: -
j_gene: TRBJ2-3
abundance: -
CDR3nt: TGCGCCAGCAGCTTGTTATCTACAGGGACAGATACGCAGTATTTT
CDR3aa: CASSLLSTGTDTQYF

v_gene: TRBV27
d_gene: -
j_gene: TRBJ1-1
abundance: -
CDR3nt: TGTGCCAGCAAGGCAGCCCTGAACACTGAAGCTTTCTTT
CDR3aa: CASKAALNTEAFF

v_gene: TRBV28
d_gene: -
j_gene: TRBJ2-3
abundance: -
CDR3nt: TGTGCCAGCAGTTTTCACCGGCAATCCCTTAGCACAGATACGCAGTATTTT
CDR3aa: CASSFHRQSLSTDTQYF

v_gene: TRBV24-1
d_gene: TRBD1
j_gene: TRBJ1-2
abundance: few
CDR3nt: TGTGCCACCAGTGATGGGACAGACTATGGCTACACCTTC
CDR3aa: CATSDGTDYGYTF

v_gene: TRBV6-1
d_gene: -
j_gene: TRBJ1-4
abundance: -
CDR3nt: TGTGCCAGCAGTGACACCGGGGGAGGCGAAAAACTGTTTTTT
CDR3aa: CASSDTGGGEKLFF

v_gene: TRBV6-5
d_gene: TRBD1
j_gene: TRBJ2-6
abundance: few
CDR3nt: TGTGCCAGCAGTAACCGGGACAGAGTTCTCTCTGGGGCCAACGTCCTGACTTTC
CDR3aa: CASSNRDRVLSGANVLTF

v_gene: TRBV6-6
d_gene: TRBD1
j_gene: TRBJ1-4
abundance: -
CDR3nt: TGTGCCAGCAGTTACTCCGGACAGGGTAATGAAAAACTGTTTTTT
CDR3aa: CASSYSGQGNEKLFF

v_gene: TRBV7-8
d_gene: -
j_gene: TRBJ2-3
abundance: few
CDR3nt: TGTGCCAGCAGCTTAGCTCTGGTTGCAGATACGCAGTATTTT
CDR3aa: CASSLALVADTQYF

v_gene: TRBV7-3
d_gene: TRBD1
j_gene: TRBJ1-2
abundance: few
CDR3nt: TGTGCCAGCAGCCCTGGGACAGGGGGAGGGAAGGATGGCTACACCTTC
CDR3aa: CASSPGTGGGKDGYTF

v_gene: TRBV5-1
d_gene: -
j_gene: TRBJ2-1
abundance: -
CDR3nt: TGCGCCAGCAGCTTGTTTCCCCCGGGACATGGGGACAATGAGCAGTTCTTC
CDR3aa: CASSLFPPGHGDNEQFF

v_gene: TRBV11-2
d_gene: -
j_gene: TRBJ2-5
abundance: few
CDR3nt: TGTGCCAGCAGCTTAGGGCCTGTAAGAGGAGGGCAAGAGACCCAGTACTTC
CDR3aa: CASSLGPVRGGQETQYF

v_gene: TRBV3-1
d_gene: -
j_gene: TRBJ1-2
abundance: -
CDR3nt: TGTGCCAGCAGCCAAGTAAGATTCTATGGCTACACCTTC
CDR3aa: CASSQVRFYGYTF

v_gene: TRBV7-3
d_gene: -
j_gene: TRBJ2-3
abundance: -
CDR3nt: TGTGCCAGCAGCTACGCAGGCACAGATACGCAGTATTTT
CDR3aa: CASSYAGTDTQYF

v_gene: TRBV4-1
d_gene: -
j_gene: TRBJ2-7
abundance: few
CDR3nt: TGCGCCAGCAGCCAAGGCGAGGTTTTGGGGCACGAGCAGTACTTC
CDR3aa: CASSQGEVLGHEQYF

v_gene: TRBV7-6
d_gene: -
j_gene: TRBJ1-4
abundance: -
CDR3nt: TGTGCCAGCAGCTTATTAGAGACGCTACGGCCGTATGAAAAACTGTTTTTT
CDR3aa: CASSLLETLRPYEKLFF

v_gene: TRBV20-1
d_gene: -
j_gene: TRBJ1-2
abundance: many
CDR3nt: TGCAGTGCTAGTGCCAGCTATGGCTACACCTTC
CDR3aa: CSASASYGYTF

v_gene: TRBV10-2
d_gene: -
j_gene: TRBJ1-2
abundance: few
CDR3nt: TGCGCCAGCAGTGACGCATCGAGGACAGCCTTTGGCTACACCTTC
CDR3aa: CASSDASRTAFGYTF

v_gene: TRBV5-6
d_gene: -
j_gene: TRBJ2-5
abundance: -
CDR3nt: TGTGCCAGCAGCTTGGCCGGACACGGGACCCAGTACTTC
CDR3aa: CASSLAGHGTQYF

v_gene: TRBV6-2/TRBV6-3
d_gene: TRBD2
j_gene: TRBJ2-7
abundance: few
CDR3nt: TGTGCCAGCAGGAATATACTAGCGGGTAAAGGCGAGCAGTACTTC
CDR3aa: CASRNILAGKGEQYF

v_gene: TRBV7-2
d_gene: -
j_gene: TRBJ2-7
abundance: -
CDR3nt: TGTGCCAGCAGCGCAGATCCAGGGGTCCTAAGCTCCTACGAGCAGTACTTC
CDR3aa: CASSADPGVLSSYEQYF

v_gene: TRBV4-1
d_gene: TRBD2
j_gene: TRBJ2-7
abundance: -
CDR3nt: TGCGCCAGCAGCTTTCAAGCGGGGGACTCCTACGAGCAGTACTTC
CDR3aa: CASSFQAGDSYEQYF